Reported below is one T cell receptor (beta chain). Its antigen remains unknown. This sample was included in a study of T cell responses to AZD1222 COVID-19 vaccine. The length of the CDR3 is 16 residues. V gave up 0 bases and J gave up 6 bases, with 18 bases separating them. CDR1 SGDLS and CDR2 YYNGEE come from the germline V gene. The data were produced by immunoSEQ multiplex PCR, yet TCRdb's version contains in-frame clones alone and is incomplete. This repertoire shows 130,000 or so clones, 85% to 95% found once; its top ten account for 0.91%. Study findings and constraints: A reported finding is that nearly half of spike-specific TCRs target unmutated variant regions. No repertoire was sampled before or during the peak T cell response, only after it. Along spike, vaccine-associated CD4 TCRs were found throughout, with dominance at 160-218 and 743-854.

Specimen: peripheral blood, collected on day 0 of AZD1222 vaccination. This sequence was found in an adult in good health. V usage is TRBV9 and J usage is TRBJ1-1, with D possibly being TRBD1 (5 bases). CDR3 DNA: TGTGCCAGCAGCGTAGGCCCCGGGGCCGCCTATGCTGAAGCTTTCTTT. As protein: CASSVGPGAAYAEAFF. The full variable domain, rest sourced from reference TRBV9 and TRBJ1-1, is DSGVTQTPKHLITATGQRVTLRCSPRSGDLSVYWYQQSLDQGLQFLIQYYNGEERAKGNILERFSAQQFPDLHSELNLSSLELGDSALYFCASSVGPGAAYAEAFFGQGTRLTVV.